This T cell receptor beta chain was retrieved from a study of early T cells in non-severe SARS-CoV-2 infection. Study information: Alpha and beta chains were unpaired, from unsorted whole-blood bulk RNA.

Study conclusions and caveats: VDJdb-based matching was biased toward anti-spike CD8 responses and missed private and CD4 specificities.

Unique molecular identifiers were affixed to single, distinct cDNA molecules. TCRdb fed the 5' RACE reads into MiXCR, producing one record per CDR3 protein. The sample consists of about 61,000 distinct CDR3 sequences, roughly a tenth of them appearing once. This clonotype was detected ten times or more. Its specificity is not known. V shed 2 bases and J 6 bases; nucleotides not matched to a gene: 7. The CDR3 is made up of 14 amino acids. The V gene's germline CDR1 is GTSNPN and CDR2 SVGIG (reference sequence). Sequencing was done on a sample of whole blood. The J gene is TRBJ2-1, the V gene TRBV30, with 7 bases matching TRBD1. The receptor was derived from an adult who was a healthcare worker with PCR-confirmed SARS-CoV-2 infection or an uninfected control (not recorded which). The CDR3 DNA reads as TGTGCCTGGAGTCATCACACAGGGGTCAATGAGCAGTTCTTC. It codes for CAWSHHTGVNEQFF.